What follows are 23 T cell receptor beta chains derived from one specimen sequenced in a study of CD8 T cells in Susac syndrome. Reverse transcription of 0.5 to 1 ug RNA was performed with random hexamers. One entry per CDR3 protein results from TCRdb running MiXCR on the immunoSEQ multiplex PCR reads. Among 100,000 to 150,000 distinct CDR3 sequences listed, 85% to 95% were seen once. Sequencing was carried out using CD8+ T cells from PBMCs. The receptor set was obtained from a human donor with multiple sclerosis.

The gene calls are TRBV11-2 and TRBJ2-7; D perhaps matches TRBD2 (5 bases). V lost 2 bases, J lost 3 bases, and 8 bases lay in between. CDR3 length: 13 amino acids. CDR1 and CDR2 from the germline V gene are SGHAT and FQNNGV. CDR3: CASSLWAGYEQYF. The DNA for the CDR3 is TGTGCCAGCAGCTTATGGGCGGGCTACGAGCAGTACTTC.

The genes are TRBV9 and TRBJ1-1, with D possibly being TRBD1 (5 bases). Germline V gives CDR1 SGDLS, CDR2 YYNGEE. V was trimmed by 4 bases and J by 4 bases, leaving 14 bases between them. CDR3 length: 14 amino acids. DNA for the CDR3: TGTGCCAGCAGCTCAGGGTACGGAGGCACTGAAGCTTTCTTT. It is translated as CASSSGYGGTEAFF.

Here the CDR3 reads CATSKDRGLNQPQHF. In DNA form, the CDR3 reads TGTGCCACCAGCAAGGACAGGGGACTCAATCAGCCCCAGCATTTT. The rearrangement links TRBV15 to TRBJ1-5, with 9 bases lining up with TRBD1. The CDR3 is made up of 15 amino acids. The V and J ends lost 4 bases and 3 bases, in that order; junction bases with no gene match: 4. Germline V CDR1 and CDR2: LNHNV, YYDKDF (reference sequence).

This chain joins TRBV4-1 and TRBJ2-3, with a tentative D call TRBD1 (6 bases). Trimming stripped 2 bases from V and 3 bases from J, with 12 bases between. CDR3 size: 15 residues. The V gene's germline CDR1 is MGHRA and CDR2 YSYEKL. CDR3 region: CASSQKGVGTDTQYF. In nucleotides, the CDR3 is TGCGCCAGCAGCCAAAAGGGGGTAGGAACAGATACGCAGTATTTT.

The chain carries TRBV30 and TRBJ1-2; TRBD1 might be the D (5 bases). This CDR3 contains 12 residues. Germline V CDR1 and CDR2: GTSNPN, SVGIG (reference sequence). Trimming pared 5 bases from V and 9 bases from J, leaving 16 bases between. CDR3 DNA sequence: TGTGCCTGGGCCGGGGGGTCGGAGAGCTACACCTTC. Translated: CAWAGGSESYTF. Full variable domain (outside the CDR3, taken from reference TRBV30 and TRBJ1-2): SQTIHQWPATLVQPVGSPLSLECTVEGTSNPNLYWYRQAAGRGLQLLFYSVGIGQISSEVPQNLSASRPQDRQFILSSKKLLLSDSGFYLCAWAGGSESYTFGSGTRLTVV.

The chain carries TRBV3-1 and TRBJ1-2; TRBD1 is a possible D gene (5 bases). The germline gives CDR1 LGHDT, CDR2 YNNKEL (reference sequence). This CDR3 region has 17 residues. The V gene lost 0 bases and the J gene lost 4 bases, with 18 bases spanning the gap. The CDR3, as DNA: TGTGCCAGCAGCCAAGATCTGGGGCAGAACTACCTCTATGGCTACACCTTC. Protein sequence: CASSQDLGQNYLYGYTF.

The CDR3 region has the DNA TGTGCCAGTAGTACCGACAGGGGCCCCTACAATGAGCAGTTCTTC. This sequence encodes CASSTDRGPYNEQFF. The chain combines TRBV19 with TRBJ2-1; 8 bases align to TRBD1. CDR3 length: 15 residues. Losses at the gene ends were 4 bases for V and 2 bases for J; bases not matched to a gene: 4. In germline, CDR1 is LNHDA, CDR2 SQIVND (reference sequence).

This clonotype came up once. The rearrangement uses TRBV7-9 and TRBJ1-1; no firm D call. This CDR3 comprises 11 residues. The germline V gene has CDR1 SEHNR and CDR2 FQNEAQ (reference sequence). The germline V and J ends were trimmed by 3 bases and 7 bases, with 6 bases remaining between them. CDR3 DNA sequence: TGTGCCAGCAGCTTTACCCTTGAAGCTTTCTTT. It translates to CASSFTLEAFF.

CDR3 in amino acids: CASSANDRGHSPLHF. The CDR3 coding sequence is TGTGCCAGCAGTGCCAACGACAGGGGGCATTCACCCCTCCACTTT. The genes are TRBV27 and TRBJ1-6; 10 nucleotides line up with TRBD1. The CDR3 runs to 15 residues. The V gene's germline CDR1 is MNHEY and CDR2 SMNVEV (reference sequence). V trimming: 5 bases; J trimming: 8 bases; junction bases outside the gene matches: 6.

The chain links TRBV19 to TRBJ2-5; 7 nucleotides line up with TRBD1. This CDR3 is 16 amino acids long. The germline V gene encodes CDR1 LNHDA and CDR2 SQIVND (reference sequence). Trimming removed 5 bases from V and 2 bases from J; junction bases left unmatched: 11. CDR3 in amino acids: CASSPRTGWGQETQYF. CDR3 DNA: TGTGCCAGTAGTCCCCGGACAGGATGGGGGCAAGAGACCCAGTACTTC.

The V gene is TRBV11-2, the J gene TRBJ2-5; 9 nucleotides agree with TRBD1. Germline CDR1 SGHAT, CDR2 FQNNGV. V lost 4 bases, J lost 5 bases, and 5 bases stayed unmatched. The CDR3 loop spans 14 amino acids. Here the CDR3 DNA reads TGTGCCAGCAGCTGGGGACAGGGAACGGAGACCCAGTACTTC. Translated, it gives CASSWGQGTETQYF.

The J gene is TRBJ2-3, the V gene TRBV20-1; TRBD1 or TRBD2 may be the D gene (6 bases each). Trimming stripped 6 bases from V and 2 bases from J, with 15 bases between. Germline values: CDR1 DFQATT, CDR2 SNEGSKA (reference sequence). The CDR3 totals 14 residues. In DNA form, the CDR3 reads TGCAGTGCCACCGGGGGCGGGCCCACAGATACGCAGTATTTT. Its translation: CSATGGGPTDTQYF.

The chain combines TRBV4-1 with TRBJ2-2; D is tentatively TRBD1 or TRBD2 (5 bases each). V dropped 6 bases and J dropped 4 bases, with 21 bases sitting between them. Germline CDR1 reads MGHRA; CDR2 reads YSYEKL. The CDR3 totals 17 residues. The CDR3 DNA is TGCGCCAGCAGGCCTGCGGGTAGTGGGGCGAGCACCGGGGAGCTGTTTTTT. Amino acids: CASRPAGSGASTGELFF.

The CDR3 loop is CASSRDRGGTGYGYTF. The CDR3 region has the DNA TGTGCCAGCAGCCGGGACAGGGGCGGGACAGGCTATGGCTACACCTTC. The V call is TRBV12-3 or TRBV12-4, the J call TRBJ1-2; 10 nucleotides line up with TRBD1. The V gene end was trimmed by 6 bases and the J gene end by 4 bases; junction bases not matched to a gene: 11. The CDR3 runs 16 residues.

J is TRBJ1-2 and V is TRBV29-1; the D gene is possibly TRBD1 (5 bases). Trimming shortened V by 6 bases and J by 6 bases, and 11 bases separated the two germline ends. CDR1 SQVTM and CDR2 ANQGSEA come from the germline V gene. The CDR3 contains 11 residues. CDR3 nucleotide sequence: TGCAGCGTGAGAGGGGAGGATGGCTACACCTTC. It specifies CSVRGEDGYTF.

V gene TRBV28 combines with J gene TRBJ2-2, with D possibly TRBD2 on 5 matching bases. Germline V gene sequence: CDR1 MDHEN, CDR2 SYDVKM. V lost 4 bases to trimming and J lost 10 bases, with 13 bases between them. The CDR3 length is 13 residues. CDR3: CASSSGSRVELFF. The CDR3 nucleotides read TGTGCCAGCAGTTCGGGGTCCAGAGTGGAGCTGTTTTTT.

J is TRBJ2-7 and V is TRBV4-1; no reliable D call. The CDR3 has 16 amino acids. Trimming stripped 0 bases from V and 6 bases from J, with 18 bases between. Germline V gene data show CDR1 as MGHRA and CDR2 as YSYEKL. The CDR3 loop reads CASSQDFADLVGEQYF. The CDR3 DNA follows: TGCGCCAGCAGCCAAGATTTCGCGGATCTAGTGGGCGAGCAGTACTTC.

The chain carries TRBV7-3 and TRBJ2-3; 9 nucleotides line up with TRBD2. The CDR3 sequence is 15 residues long. The germline V gene encodes CDR1 SGHTA and CDR2 FQGTGA. V shed 1 base, J shed 4 bases, and the junction held 3 bases outside the gene matches. The CDR3 sequence is CASSLSGGGPDTQYF. CDR3 sequence (DNA): TGTGCCAGCAGCTTAAGCGGGGGGGGCCCAGATACGCAGTATTTT.

This chain links TRBV27 with TRBJ2-2, with D possibly matching TRBD1 (5 bases). The V and J ends lost 2 bases and 1 base respectively, with 8 bases between them. From germline, CDR1 is MNHEY and CDR2 SMNVEV (reference sequence). The CDR3 covers 15 residues. Written as DNA, the CDR3 is TGTGCCAGCAGTTTAGACAGATTGAACACCGGGGAGCTGTTTTTT. Translated, it gives CASSLDRLNTGELFF.

The CDR3 bases are TGTGCCAGCAGTTTGATGGCAAGCACTGAAGCTTTCTTT. The encoded protein is CASSLMASTEAFF. The chain combines TRBV28 with TRBJ1-1, with unresolved D. The CDR3 is 13 amino acids. Germline V gene data show CDR1 as MDHEN and CDR2 as SYDVKM. V lost 3 bases and J lost 4, with 9 bases in between.

J is TRBJ2-5 and V is TRBV12-5; 8 bases line up with TRBD1. Germline CDR1 reads LGHNT; CDR2 reads FRNRAP. Trimming removed 7 bases from V and 4 bases from J; junction bases left unmatched: 8. CDR3 length: 14 amino acids. The chain's CDR3 is CASASTGAAETQYF. For the CDR3, the DNA is TGTGCTAGTGCCTCGACAGGGGCTGCAGAGACCCAGTACTTC.

This clonotype has only a few counts. The chain has TRBV29-1 and TRBJ1-5, with D uncertain. The length of the CDR3 is 13 residues. CDR1 is SQVTM and CDR2 is ANQGSEA in the germline V gene. Trimming removed 2 bases from V and 6 bases from J, with 11 bases in between. CDR3 DNA: TGCAGCGTTGAACCACGGGAGGGTCAGCCCCAGCATTTT. This translates into CSVEPREGQPQHF.

The gene calls are TRBV7-9 and TRBJ1-6; a possible D gene is TRBD1 (6 bases). This CDR3 region has 12 residues. V lost 10 bases to trimming and J lost 8 bases, with 12 bases between them. The germline gives CDR1 SEHNR, CDR2 FQNEAQ (reference sequence). The DNA for the CDR3 is TGTGCCACGTCACAGGGCTATTCACCCCTCCACTTT. It specifies CATSQGYSPLHF.